The entry that follows covers one TCR beta chain sequence. Antigen specificity is unknown. The PCR used 60 Vbeta and 13 Jbeta primers. Sequencing used immunoSEQ multiplex PCR; TCRdb keeps in-frame clones, though not all of them. The sample consists of roughly 120,000 clones, about 75% of them appearing once. This entry comes from a study of cytomegalovirus exposure and HLA in healthy donors. Nominally healthy donors provided the samples, though records likely missed some immune exposures. The junction had 7 bases not matched to a gene; V was cut back by 5 bases and J by 10 bases. Germline loops: CDR1 SGHTA, CDR2 FQGNSA. The length of the CDR3 is 15 residues. Whole-study results and caveats: Sequencing likely generated an artifact that appeared as a cluster of highly shared sequence variants. The study designated about 180 TCR beta chains cytomegalovirus-associated. Approximately 17,000 TCR beta sequences were associated with HLA alleles at 0.05 false discovery rate in a later analysis.

Sequenced sample: PBMCs. The chain is built from TRBV7-2 and TRBJ2-1; 14 nucleotides align to TRBD2. The source of this sequence is a middle-aged woman in good health and CMV-seropositive. CDR3 amino acids: CASSPGTSGREEQFF. In DNA, the CDR3 is TGTGCCAGCAGCCCAGGGACTAGCGGGAGAGAAGAGCAGTTCTTC.